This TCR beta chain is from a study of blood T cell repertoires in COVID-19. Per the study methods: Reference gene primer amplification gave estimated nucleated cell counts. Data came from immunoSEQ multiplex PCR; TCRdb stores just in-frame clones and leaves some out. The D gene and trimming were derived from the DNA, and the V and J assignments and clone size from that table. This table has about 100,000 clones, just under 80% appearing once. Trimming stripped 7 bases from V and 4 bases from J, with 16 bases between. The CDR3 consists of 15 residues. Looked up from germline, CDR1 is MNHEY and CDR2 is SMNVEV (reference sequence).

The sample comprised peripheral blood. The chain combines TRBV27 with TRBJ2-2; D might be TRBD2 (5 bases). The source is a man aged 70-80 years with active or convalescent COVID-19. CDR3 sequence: CASTPSSPGTGELFF. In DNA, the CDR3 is TGTGCCAGCACCCCTAGCTCCCCGGGCACCGGGGAGCTGTTTTTT.